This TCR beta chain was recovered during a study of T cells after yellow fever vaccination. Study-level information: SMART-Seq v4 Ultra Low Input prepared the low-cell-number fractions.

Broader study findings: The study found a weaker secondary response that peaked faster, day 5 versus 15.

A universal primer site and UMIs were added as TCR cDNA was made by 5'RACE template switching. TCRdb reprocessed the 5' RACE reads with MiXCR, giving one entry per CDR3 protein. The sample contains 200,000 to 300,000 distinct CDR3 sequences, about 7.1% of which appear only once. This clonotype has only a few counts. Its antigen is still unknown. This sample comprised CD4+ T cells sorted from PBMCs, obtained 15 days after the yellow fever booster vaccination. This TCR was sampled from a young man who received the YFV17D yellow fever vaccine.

The CDR3 nucleotides read TGTGCCAGCAGCATGAATACTGGCTACACCTTC. Protein sequence: CASSMNTGYTF. The gene calls are TRBV5-6 and TRBJ1-2, with D hard to call. Germline values: CDR1 SGHDT, CDR2 YYEEEE. CDR3 length equals 11 residues. Trimming took 4 bases from V and 7 from J, leaving 8 bases between them.